This is a list of T cell receptor beta chains from one sample in a study of vaccination effects on CD4 cells after COVID-19. The assay was immunoSEQ multiplex PCR, and TCRdb's table has in-frame clones only and misses some. The data hold about 45,000 clones, with roughly two thirds observed a single time. Their specific antigens are unknown. The specimen comprised CD4+ T cells from PBMCs cultured with a peptide pool, sampled before COVID-19 vaccination. Receptors were obtained from a human donor who had a prior SARS-CoV-2 infection. Both conserved end residues are part of each CDR3. A D gene is named only where the DNA matches it firmly. The size of a clone is reported for some rows only, either as once, few or many, or as a class for expanded clones.

clone_size: few
v_call: TRBV18
d_call: TRBD2
j_call: TRBJ2-3
cdr3_length: 16
cdr3_aa: CASSLTLAGAADTQYF
cdr3_nt: TGTGCCAGCTCACTTACGCTAGCGGGAGCGGCAGATACGCAGTATTTT

clone_size: -
v_call: TRBV20-1
d_call: TRBD2
j_call: TRBJ2-1
cdr3_length: 17
cdr3_aa: CSASKWDYTNSYNEQFF
cdr3_nt: TGCAGTGCTAGTAAGTGGGACTACACCAACTCCTACAATGAGCAGTTCTTC

clone_size: -
v_call: TRBV7-9
d_call: -
j_call: TRBJ1-4
cdr3_length: 15
cdr3_aa: CASSFLAGINEKLFF
cdr3_nt: TGTGCCAGCAGCTTTTTGGCAGGGATTAATGAAAAACTGTTTTTT

clone_size: -
v_call: TRBV2
d_call: TRBD1
j_call: TRBJ1-2
cdr3_length: 14
cdr3_aa: CASRPGQGAQGYTF
cdr3_nt: TGTGCCAGCAGGCCGGGACAGGGGGCGCAGGGCTACACCTTC

clone_size: -
v_call: TRBV6-6
d_call: -
j_call: TRBJ2-7
cdr3_length: 15
cdr3_aa: CASSQYEVRWYEQYF
cdr3_nt: TGTGCCAGCAGCCAGTACGAGGTTCGGTGGTACGAGCAGTACTTC

clone_size: -
v_call: TRBV27
d_call: -
j_call: TRBJ2-7
cdr3_length: 14
cdr3_aa: CASSFKIRDYEQYF
cdr3_nt: TGTGCCAGCAGTTTTAAGATAAGGGACTACGAGCAGTACTTC

clone_size: -
v_call: TRBV3-1/TRBV3-2
d_call: TRBD1
j_call: TRBJ1-1
cdr3_length: 15
cdr3_aa: CASTITRQGGTEAFF
cdr3_nt: TGTGCCAGCACCATCACGAGACAGGGCGGTACTGAAGCTTTCTTT

clone_size: -
v_call: TRBV4-1
d_call: TRBD1
j_call: TRBJ1-1
cdr3_length: 20
cdr3_aa: CASSPRTGANGPYSMTEAFF
cdr3_nt: TGCGCCAGCAGCCCAAGGACAGGGGCCAATGGTCCTTATTCGATGACTGAAGCTTTCTTT

clone_size: once
v_call: TRBV19
d_call: TRBD1
j_call: TRBJ2-1
cdr3_length: 17
cdr3_aa: CASSIARDRSAGNEQFF
cdr3_nt: TGTGCCAGTAGTATAGCTCGGGACAGGTCTGCGGGCAATGAGCAGTTCTTC

clone_size: -
v_call: TRBV7-6
d_call: -
j_call: TRBJ2-3
cdr3_length: 15
cdr3_aa: CASSSTLVSTDTQYF
cdr3_nt: TGTGCCAGCAGCTCGACACTAGTCAGCACAGATACGCAGTATTTT

clone_size: -
v_call: TRBV5-6
d_call: -
j_call: TRBJ1-2
cdr3_length: 16
cdr3_aa: CASSSPSGSLVYGYTF
cdr3_nt: TGTGCCAGCAGCTCGCCGAGCGGGTCCCTAGTCTATGGCTACACCTTC

clone_size: -
v_call: TRBV9
d_call: TRBD2
j_call: TRBJ2-1
cdr3_length: 17
cdr3_aa: CASSISQSAGGNNEQFF
cdr3_nt: TGTGCCAGCAGCATATCCCAGTCAGCGGGAGGAAACAATGAGCAGTTCTTC